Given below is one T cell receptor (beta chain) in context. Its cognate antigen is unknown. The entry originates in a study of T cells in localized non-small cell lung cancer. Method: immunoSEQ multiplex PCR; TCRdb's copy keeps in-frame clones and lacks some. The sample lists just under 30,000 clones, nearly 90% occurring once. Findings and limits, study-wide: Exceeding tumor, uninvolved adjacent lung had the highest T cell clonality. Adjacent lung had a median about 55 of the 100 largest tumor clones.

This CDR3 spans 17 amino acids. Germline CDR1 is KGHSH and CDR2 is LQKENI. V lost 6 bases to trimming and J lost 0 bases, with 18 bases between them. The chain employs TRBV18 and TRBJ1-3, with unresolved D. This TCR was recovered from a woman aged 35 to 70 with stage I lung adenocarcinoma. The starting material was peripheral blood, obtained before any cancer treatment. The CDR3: CASSQVLTTSSGNTIYF. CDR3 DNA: TGTGCCAGCTCGCAAGTTCTCACAACGAGCTCTGGAAACACCATATATTTT.